This T cell receptor beta chain was sequenced in a study of blood T cell repertoires in COVID-19. Per the authors' pipeline: For nucleated cells, counts were estimated from reference gene primer amplification. TCRdb keeps only in-frame clones here, not all; method: immunoSEQ multiplex PCR. Clonal size and the V and J genes are those of that table, whereas D and trimming came from the DNA. The sample has approximately 82,000 clones; roughly 80% are singletons. The CDR3 covers 13 residues. Germline trimming cut 8 bases from V and 5 bases from J; bases unmatched to any gene: 5. Germline V gene lookup returns CDR1 SNHLY and CDR2 FYNNEI.

Material: peripheral blood. The rearrangement joins TRBV2 to TRBJ2-1; TRBD1 aligns across 8 bases. This receptor was taken from a woman aged 65 to 85 with acute or convalescent COVID-19. The CDR3 DNA reads as TGTGCCAGCGGGACAGGTCTCAACAATGAGCAGTTCTTC. This codes for CASGTGLNNEQFF.